The 5 T cell receptor beta chains below were found in one sample sequenced in a study of cytomegalovirus exposure and HLA in healthy donors. Using immunoSEQ multiplex PCR, the repertoire was profiled, and TCRdb retains in-frame clones only, with some absent. The sample has 100,000 to 130,000 clones, approximately 96% seen once. The specimen sequenced was PBMCs. The receptor set was obtained from a woman aged 18-29 years in good health and CMV-seronegative.

The chain uses TRBV7-2 and TRBJ1-5; D is perhaps TRBD1 (5 bases). The germline CDR1 and CDR2 sequences are SGHTA and FQGNSA. V was trimmed by 2 bases and J by 0 bases, leaving 11 bases between them. The CDR3 is 16 amino acids. The DNA of the CDR3 is TGTGCCAGCAGCTTAACAGGTACCTCTAGCAATCAGCCCCAGCATTTT. It is translated as CASSLTGTSSNQPQHF.

The genes are TRBV29-1 and TRBJ2-3; TRBD1 aligns across 8 bases. With 6 bases clipped from V and 1 base from J, the junction kept 9 bases outside the gene matches. Per the germline V gene, CDR1 is SQVTM and CDR2 is ANQGSEA. The CDR3 sequence is 15 residues long. CDR3 in amino acids: CSVNSRGPRTDTQYF. The CDR3 bases are TGCAGCGTCAACAGCAGGGGGCCGCGCACAGATACGCAGTATTTT.

This chain joins TRBV30 and TRBJ1-5, with a weak D call TRBD1 (5 bases). Trimming shortened V by 3 bases and J by 0 bases, and 12 bases separated the two germline ends. Per the germline V gene, CDR1 is GTSNPN and CDR2 is SVGIG (reference sequence). This CDR3 contains 15 residues. CDR3 protein: CAWSDQDISNQPQHF. The CDR3 nucleotides read TGTGCCTGGAGCGACCAGGACATTAGCAATCAGCCCCAGCATTTT.

The chain employs TRBV7-6 and TRBJ1-4; D gene unclear. The V end lost 1 base, the J end lost 0 bases, and 6 bases lay between the germline ends. Germline V gives CDR1 SGHVS, CDR2 FNYEAQ. The CDR3 has 15 residues. The CDR3 region has the DNA TGTGCCAGCAGCTTAGACAGAGCAACTAATGAAAAACTGTTTTTT. As protein: CASSLDRATNEKLFF.

This sequence joins TRBV11-2 and TRBJ2-7; a possible D gene is TRBD2 (7 bases). The germline V gene encodes CDR1 SGHAT and CDR2 FQNNGV. The CDR3 contains 15 residues. The V end was cut by 4 bases, the J end by 2 bases, with 15 bases between. The CDR3 here is CASSSRGAQAYEQYF. The CDR3 DNA follows: TGTGCCAGCAGCTCTCGGGGGGCCCAAGCCTACGAGCAGTACTTC.